A selection of T cell receptor beta chains follows, all from one sample in a study of shared clonotypes between healthy human individuals. The data were produced by immunoSEQ multiplex PCR, yet TCRdb's version contains in-frame clones alone and is incomplete. The sample lists about 2 million clones, about 95% seen once, with less than 1.5% in the top ten. Sequencing was done on a sample of naive CD8+ T cells sorted from blood. All receptors derive from a young man in good health. The CDR3 runs from the conserved cysteine through the conserved F or W. Fields, in order: D gene, V gene, CDR3 length, J gene, CDR3 DNA, CDR3 protein. A D gene is named only where the DNA matches it firmly.

d_gene: -; v_gene: TRBV30; len: 13; j_gene: TRBJ2-7; CDR3nt: TGTGCCTGGAGTGGGTCTACGACGTACGAGCAGTACTTC; CDR3aa: CAWSGSTTYEQYF
d_gene: -; v_gene: TRBV5-6; len: 13; j_gene: TRBJ2-3; CDR3nt: TGTGCCAGCAGCGGTGACAGGACAGATACGCAGTATTTT; CDR3aa: CASSGDRTDTQYF
d_gene: -; v_gene: TRBV12-5; len: 12; j_gene: TRBJ2-7; CDR3nt: TGTGCTAGTGGTTTGGGCTACTACGAGCAGTACTTC; CDR3aa: CASGLGYYEQYF
d_gene: -; v_gene: TRBV10-1; len: 13; j_gene: TRBJ2-3; CDR3nt: TGCGCCAGCAGTGAGCCGAAGACGGCTACGCAGTATTTT; CDR3aa: CASSEPKTATQYF
d_gene: TRBD1; v_gene: TRBV7-6; len: 15; j_gene: TRBJ2-5; CDR3nt: TGTGCCAGCAGCCTACAGGGGGCGGAGGGAGAGACCCAGTACTTC; CDR3aa: CASSLQGAEGETQYF
d_gene: -; v_gene: TRBV13; len: 13; j_gene: TRBJ2-5; CDR3nt: TGTGCCAGCAGCCCCTACGATGGAGAGACCCAGTACTTC; CDR3aa: CASSPYDGETQYF
d_gene: TRBD1; v_gene: TRBV27; len: 16; j_gene: TRBJ2-7; CDR3nt: TGTGCCAGCAGTTTTTGGTCCGGGACAGGGCCCTACGAGCAGTACTTC; CDR3aa: CASSFWSGTGPYEQYF
d_gene: -; v_gene: TRBV4-3; len: 15; j_gene: TRBJ1-2; CDR3nt: TGCGCCAGCAGCCAAGATATAGGAGGGTATGGAGGCTACACCTTC; CDR3aa: CASSQDIGGYGGYTF
d_gene: -; v_gene: TRBV27; len: 14; j_gene: TRBJ1-5; CDR3nt: TGTGCCAGCAGTCCGGTCGGGGGTCATCAGCCCCAGCATTTT; CDR3aa: CASSPVGGHQPQHF
d_gene: -; v_gene: TRBV7-9; len: 14; j_gene: TRBJ1-1; CDR3nt: TGTGCCAGCAGCTTACAAGACCCGAACACTGAAGCTTTCTTT; CDR3aa: CASSLQDPNTEAFF
d_gene: -; v_gene: TRBV9; len: 17; j_gene: TRBJ1-1; CDR3nt: TGTGCCAGCAGCGACGATCCACGGCTCATGGGGAACACTGAAGCTTTCTTT; CDR3aa: CASSDDPRLMGNTEAFF
d_gene: TRBD1; v_gene: TRBV10-2; len: 14; j_gene: TRBJ2-1; CDR3nt: TGCGCCAGCAGTGCTGGGACAGGGGGCCATGAGCAGTTCTTC; CDR3aa: CASSAGTGGHEQFF
d_gene: -; v_gene: TRBV15; len: 13; j_gene: TRBJ1-2; CDR3nt: TGTGCCACCAGCATGGGGGAGAACTATGGCTACACCTTC; CDR3aa: CATSMGENYGYTF
d_gene: -; v_gene: TRBV11-2; len: 15; j_gene: TRBJ1-6; CDR3nt: TGTGCCAGCAGCGGGTGGCCTACCTATAATTCACCCCTCCACTTT; CDR3aa: CASSGWPTYNSPLHF
d_gene: -; v_gene: TRBV7-8; len: 11; j_gene: TRBJ2-2; CDR3nt: TGTGCCAGCACCATTACCGGGGAGCTGTTTTTT; CDR3aa: CASTITGELFF
d_gene: -; v_gene: TRBV15; len: 14; j_gene: TRBJ2-7; CDR3nt: TGTGCCACCAGCAGAGGAGCAGGGGTTCAAGAGCAGTACTTC; CDR3aa: CATSRGAGVQEQYF
d_gene: TRBD1; v_gene: TRBV9; len: 15; j_gene: TRBJ1-2; CDR3nt: TGTGCCAGCAGCGTAGAAGGGACAGGGAACTATGGCTACACCTTC; CDR3aa: CASSVEGTGNYGYTF
d_gene: -; v_gene: TRBV27; len: 14; j_gene: TRBJ2-1; CDR3nt: TGTGCCAGCAGTTTAGGGACTGGTGGCAATGAGCAGTTCTTC; CDR3aa: CASSLGTGGNEQFF
d_gene: TRBD2; v_gene: TRBV7-9; len: 17; j_gene: TRBJ2-2; CDR3nt: TGTGCCAGCAGCTCCACCCTAGCGGGAGGGAACACCGGGGAGCTGTTTTTT; CDR3aa: CASSSTLAGGNTGELFF
d_gene: -; v_gene: TRBV5-4; len: 17; j_gene: TRBJ1-6; CDR3nt: TGTGCCAGCAGCTTGGAGTTCCGGGAAAGGGGTAATTCACCCCTCCACTTT; CDR3aa: CASSLEFRERGNSPLHF
d_gene: -; v_gene: TRBV27; len: 15; j_gene: TRBJ2-5; CDR3nt: TGTGCCAGCAGTTTATGGTCGGGAACCCAAGAGACCCAGTACTTC; CDR3aa: CASSLWSGTQETQYF
d_gene: -; v_gene: TRBV4-1; len: 16; j_gene: TRBJ1-1; CDR3nt: TGCGCCAGCAGCCAGGGTCTAGGTCAGGGAGTAAACGAAGCTTTCTTT; CDR3aa: CASSQGLGQGVNEAFF
d_gene: -; v_gene: TRBV5-4; len: 14; j_gene: TRBJ1-6; CDR3nt: TGTGCCAGCAGCTCGGCAGGGGAGAGTTCACCCCTCCACTTT; CDR3aa: CASSSAGESSPLHF
d_gene: -; v_gene: TRBV5-1; len: 16; j_gene: TRBJ1-5; CDR3nt: TGCGCCAGCAGCTTGGATGGGAGTAGGGGCAATCAGCCCCAGCATTTT; CDR3aa: CASSLDGSRGNQPQHF
d_gene: TRBD2; v_gene: TRBV4-3; len: 17; j_gene: TRBJ2-3; CDR3nt: TGCGCCAGCAGCCAAGGTTTGAGTAGCGGGGGCACAGATACGCAGTATTTT; CDR3aa: CASSQGLSSGGTDTQYF
d_gene: TRBD2; v_gene: TRBV28; len: 19; j_gene: TRBJ2-1; CDR3nt: TGTGCCAGCAGTTTAAGAGGGGGACTAGCGGGACTAACCTACAATGAGCAGTTCTTC; CDR3aa: CASSLRGGLAGLTYNEQFF
d_gene: TRBD2; v_gene: TRBV27; len: 15; j_gene: TRBJ2-1; CDR3nt: TGTGCCAGCAGTTCCGGGACTAGCCCCTACAATGAGCAGTTCTTC; CDR3aa: CASSSGTSPYNEQFF
d_gene: TRBD1; v_gene: TRBV7-8; len: 17; j_gene: TRBJ2-7; CDR3nt: TGTGCCAGCAGCTCGGACCCTGACAGGGGTCGCCGCTACGAGCAGTACTTC; CDR3aa: CASSSDPDRGRRYEQYF
d_gene: -; v_gene: TRBV6-5; len: 14; j_gene: TRBJ2-3; CDR3nt: TGTGCCAGCAGTTACTCGACTACCCCAGATACGCAGTATTTT; CDR3aa: CASSYSTTPDTQYF
d_gene: -; v_gene: TRBV21-1; len: 15; j_gene: TRBJ1-1; CDR3nt: TGTGCCAGCAGCAAAGGGGGGCAGGGAGACACTGAAGCTTTCTTT; CDR3aa: CASSKGGQGDTEAFF
d_gene: -; v_gene: TRBV6-6; len: 13; j_gene: TRBJ2-7; CDR3nt: TGTGCCAGCAGTTACTCGGGGGGCCACGAGCAGTACTTC; CDR3aa: CASSYSGGHEQYF
d_gene: -; v_gene: TRBV7-2; len: 14; j_gene: TRBJ1-2; CDR3nt: TGTGCCAGCAGCTTAGCGGGGACGGACTATGGCTACACCTTC; CDR3aa: CASSLAGTDYGYTF
d_gene: TRBD2; v_gene: TRBV7-9; len: 15; j_gene: TRBJ2-5; CDR3nt: TGTGCCAGCAGAAAACTAGCGGGAGGGCCCGAGACCCAGTACTTC; CDR3aa: CASRKLAGGPETQYF